This is a list of T cell receptor beta chains from one sample in a study of blood T cells in healthy people across ages. Each CDR3 protein is one row after TCRdb ran MiXCR on the 5' RACE reads. The sample lists 650,000 to 1,000,000 distinct CDR3 sequences, around 34% occurring once. Sequencing was performed on blood. Source of these receptors: a man aged 18-30 years in good health. Each CDR3 is given with its conserved first and last residue. A D gene is named only where the DNA matches it firmly. Rows give clone size only sometimes, using once, few, many, or a class for an expanded clone.

J: TRBJ2-7; V: TRBV5-6; D: .; size: .; CDR3: CASSSNPDFSYEQYF; DNA: TGTGCCAGCAGCTCGAACCCTGACTTCTCCTACGAGCAGTACTTC
J: TRBJ1-4; V: TRBV21-1; D: .; size: .; CDR3: CASSKVGVVRGNEKLFF; DNA: TGTGCCAGCAGCAAAGTTGGGGTGGTCAGAGGGAATGAAAAACTGTTTTTT
J: TRBJ1-2; V: TRBV3-1; D: .; size: .; CDR3: CASSQVRERYTF; DNA: TGTGCCAGCAGCCAAGTACGGGAACGCTACACCTTC
J: TRBJ2-6; V: TRBV5-5; D: .; size: few; CDR3: CASSSSIQGANVLTF; DNA: TGTGCCAGCAGCTCGTCGATTCAGGGGGCCAACGTCCTGACTTTC
J: TRBJ2-3; V: TRBV20-1; D: .; size: few; CDR3: CSARDPSRLEGYF; DNA: TGCAGTGCTAGAGATCCGTCCCGACTAGAAGGGTATTTT
J: TRBJ2-7; V: TRBV5-1; D: .; size: many; CDR3: CASSLDSQSYEQYF; DNA: TGCGCCAGCAGCTTGGACAGTCAGTCCTACGAGCAGTACTTC
J: TRBJ2-3; V: TRBV4-1; D: TRBD1; size: .; CDR3: CASTRRGQSTDTQYF; DNA: TGCGCCAGCACCCGCCGGGGACAGAGCACAGATACGCAGTATTTT
J: TRBJ2-3; V: TRBV7-7; D: TRBD2; size: few; CDR3: CASSLRASGGTSDTQYF; DNA: TGTGCTAGCAGCTTACGCGCTAGCGGTGGGACTTCAGATACGCAGTATTTT
J: TRBJ2-5; V: TRBV5-1; D: .; size: few; CDR3: CASSLAVGVQETQYF; DNA: TGCGCCAGCAGCTTGGCTGTTGGGGTCCAAGAGACCCAGTACTTC
J: TRBJ2-4; V: TRBV5-1; D: TRBD1; size: many; CDR3: CASSLTSSAGTGAPNIQYF; DNA: TGCGCCAGCAGCTTGACTTCTTCGGCCGGGACAGGGGCACCCAACATTCAGTACTTC
J: TRBJ2-7; V: TRBV4-1; D: .; size: .; CDR3: CASSQDRETYEQYF; DNA: TGCGCCAGCAGCCAAGACAGGGAAACCTACGAGCAGTACTTC
J: TRBJ1-1; V: TRBV5-1; D: TRBD1; size: .; CDR3: CASSYDREYAEAFF; DNA: TGCGCCAGCAGCTACGACAGGGAATACGCTGAAGCTTTCTTT
J: TRBJ2-7; V: TRBV5-1; D: .; size: .; CDR3: CASSNATGPFQEQYF; DNA: TGCGCCAGCAGCAACGCCACTGGACCGTTTCAGGAGCAGTACTTC
J: TRBJ1-1; V: TRBV4-2; D: TRBD1; size: .; CDR3: CASSHRQGHGDTEAFF; DNA: TGTGCCAGCAGCCATAGACAGGGGCATGGCGACACTGAAGCTTTCTTT
J: TRBJ1-4; V: TRBV20-1; D: TRBD1; size: .; CDR3: CSAFHRGHGEKLFF; DNA: TGCAGTGCTTTCCACAGGGGCCATGGGGAAAAACTGTTTTTT
J: TRBJ2-1; V: TRBV7-9; D: TRBD1; size: many; CDR3: CASSLAGQGFNEQFF; DNA: TGTGCCAGCAGCTTAGCGGGACAGGGCTTCAATGAGCAGTTCTTC
J: TRBJ2-7; V: TRBV5-8; D: .; size: .; CDR3: CASRPRRGAYEQYF; DNA: TGTGCCAGCAGACCCCGGAGGGGCGCCTACGAGCAGTACTTC
J: TRBJ1-1; V: TRBV2; D: .; size: .; CDR3: CASMGRWNTEAFF; DNA: TGTGCCAGCATGGGCAGGTGGAACACTGAAGCTTTCTTT
J: TRBJ2-4; V: TRBV3-1; D: .; size: .; CDR3: CASSQDLREQYF; DNA: TGTGCCAGCAGCCAAGATTTGAGGGAGCAGTACTTC
J: TRBJ1-1; V: TRBV20-1; D: .; size: .; CDR3: CSARDQSLGEGTEAFF; DNA: TGCAGTGCTAGGGACCAAAGTCTCGGGGAGGGTACTGAAGCTTTCTTT
J: TRBJ1-2; V: TRBV29-1; D: .; size: many; CDR3: CSVEDSRLYGYTF; DNA: TGCAGCGTTGAGGACAGCCGCCTCTATGGCTACACCTTC
J: TRBJ2-6; V: TRBV6-6; D: .; size: once; CDR3: CASSDSVGANVLTF; DNA: TGTGCCAGCAGTGACTCGGTTGGGGCCAACGTCCTGACTTTC
J: TRBJ1-5; V: TRBV10-3; D: .; size: few; CDR3: CAISDGPNQPQHF; DNA: TGTGCCATCAGTGACGGCCCTAATCAGCCCCAGCATTTT
J: TRBJ2-2; V: TRBV7-8; D: .; size: .; CDR3: CASSYQRGNTGELFF; DNA: TGTGCCAGCAGTTACCAGAGGGGAAACACCGGGGAGCTGTTTTTT
J: TRBJ1-4; V: TRBV4-2; D: .; size: many; CDR3: CASSQETFRGRLFF; DNA: TGTGCCAGCAGCCAAGAAACATTCCGAGGGAGACTGTTTTTT
J: TRBJ2-7; V: TRBV7-8; D: .; size: .; CDR3: CASSLKEANPYEQYF; DNA: TGTGCCAGCAGCCTCAAGGAGGCGAATCCCTACGAGCAGTACTTC
J: TRBJ1-1; V: TRBV7-2; D: .; size: few; CDR3: CASVRALRDTEAFF; DNA: TGTGCCAGCGTTAGGGCCTTGAGGGACACTGAAGCTTTCTTT
J: TRBJ2-5; V: TRBV5-1; D: TRBD1; size: .; CDR3: CASSLMTGQRGETQYF; DNA: TGCGCCAGCAGCCTTATGACAGGGCAGAGGGGAGAGACCCAGTACTTC
J: TRBJ1-5; V: TRBV5-6; D: TRBD1; size: few; CDR3: CASSFTGTGAQPQHF; DNA: TGTGCCAGCAGCTTTACCGGGACAGGGGCTCAGCCCCAGCATTTT
J: TRBJ1-1; V: TRBV20-1; D: .; size: many; CDR3: CSALTPEAFF; DNA: TGCAGTGCTCTGACACCTGAAGCTTTCTTT
J: TRBJ2-5; V: TRBV4-3; D: .; size: many; CDR3: CASSQDRWGRETQYF; DNA: TGCGCCAGCAGCCAAGATCGATGGGGGCGGGAGACCCAGTACTTC
J: TRBJ2-1; V: TRBV5-1; D: .; size: .; CDR3: CASSLGQVGRDEQFF; DNA: TGCGCCAGCAGCTTGGGACAGGTGGGCAGAGATGAGCAGTTCTTC
J: TRBJ1-1; V: TRBV11-2; D: .; size: few; CDR3: CASSPGRERAFF; DNA: TGTGCCAGCAGCCCGGGCCGGGAGCGAGCTTTCTTT
J: TRBJ2-7; V: TRBV6-4; D: TRBD2; size: .; CDR3: CASSGPTGTSSSNEQYF; DNA: TGTGCCAGCAGTGGGCCAACCGGGACTAGCAGTTCCAACGAGCAGTACTTC
J: TRBJ2-1; V: TRBV12-3/TRBV12-4; D: .; size: few; CDR3: CASRWTAYNEQFF; DNA: TGTGCCAGCAGGTGGACTGCCTACAATGAGCAGTTCTTC
J: TRBJ1-2; V: TRBV6-2/TRBV6-3; D: .; size: .; CDR3: CASSYSNVGATF; DNA: TGTGCCAGCAGTTACTCGAATGTGGGAGCCACCTTC
J: TRBJ2-1; V: TRBV7-9; D: .; size: many; CDR3: CASSPPGEYNEQFF; DNA: TGTGCCAGCAGCCCGCCGGGGGAGTACAATGAGCAGTTCTTC
J: TRBJ2-3; V: TRBV27; D: TRBD2; size: .; CDR3: CASSQGTSGTGADTQYF; DNA: TGTGCCAGCAGCCAAGGGACTAGCGGGACGGGTGCAGATACGCAGTATTTT
J: TRBJ2-7; V: TRBV25-1; D: .; size: few; CDR3: CASSEFRGIHEQYF; DNA: TGTGCCAGCAGTGAATTTCGAGGGATCCACGAGCAGTACTTC
J: TRBJ2-7; V: TRBV5-5; D: .; size: few; CDR3: CASSLVASYEQYF; DNA: TGTGCCAGCAGCTTGGTTGCTTCCTACGAGCAGTACTTC
J: TRBJ2-5; V: TRBV12-3/TRBV12-4; D: TRBD2; size: few; CDR3: CASSLVAGGPSETQYF; DNA: TGTGCCAGCAGTTTGGTGGCGGGGGGGCCGTCGGAGACCCAGTACTTC
J: TRBJ2-4; V: TRBV7-2; D: .; size: .; CDR3: CASSWGGGNNIQYF; DNA: TGTGCCAGCAGCTGGGGAGGGGGCAATAACATTCAGTACTTC
J: TRBJ1-2; V: TRBV27; D: .; size: few; CDR3: CASSLSRRTAYLNYGYTF; DNA: TGTGCCAGCAGTTTATCGCGAAGGACAGCATATTTAAACTATGGCTACACCTTC
J: TRBJ2-1; V: TRBV5-1; D: .; size: many; CDR3: CASSLDGGGPSYNEQFF; DNA: TGCGCCAGCAGCTTGGATGGCGGGGGCCCCTCCTACAATGAGCAGTTCTTC
J: TRBJ2-3; V: TRBV29-1; D: .; size: many; CDR3: CSVEQGVASTDTQYF; DNA: TGCAGCGTTGAGCAGGGAGTTGCTAGCACAGATACGCAGTATTTT
J: TRBJ1-2; V: TRBV6-5; D: .; size: few; CDR3: CASSLTRGNYGYTF; DNA: TGTGCCAGCAGCCTCACCCGGGGGAACTATGGCTACACCTTC
J: TRBJ1-1; V: TRBV5-5; D: TRBD1; size: few; CDR3: CASSQTGVNTEAFF; DNA: TGTGCCAGCAGCCAGACAGGGGTGAACACTGAAGCTTTCTTT
J: TRBJ2-5; V: TRBV12-5; D: .; size: few; CDR3: CASGPRGGETQYF; DNA: TGTGCTAGTGGGCCTAGGGGTGGGGAGACCCAGTACTTC
J: TRBJ1-2; V: TRBV10-3; D: .; size: few; CDR3: CAIVEQISGSGYTF; DNA: TGTGCCATCGTAGAACAGATTTCGGGTTCCGGCTACACCTTC
J: TRBJ2-2; V: TRBV15; D: .; size: .; CDR3: CATSSRGSSAGELFF; DNA: TGTGCCACCAGTAGTAGGGGTTCCTCAGCCGGGGAGCTGTTTTTT
J: TRBJ2-5; V: TRBV25-1; D: TRBD2; size: .; CDR3: CASSDIRGEVDNEQYF; DNA: TGTGCCAGCAGTGATATTCGGGGGGAGGTCGACAATGAGCAGTACTTC
J: TRBJ1-1; V: TRBV7-3; D: .; size: .; CDR3: CASSSGGPDTEAFF; DNA: TGTGCCAGCAGCTCTGGGGGGCCTGACACTGAAGCTTTCTTT
J: TRBJ2-5; V: TRBV5-1; D: TRBD1; size: many; CDR3: CASSLALGTVQETQYF; DNA: TGCGCCAGCAGCTTGGCCCTAGGGACAGTACAAGAGACCCAGTACTTC
J: TRBJ2-1; V: TRBV20-1; D: .; size: .; CDR3: CSARRGRWLTYNEQFF; DNA: TGCAGTGCCCGAAGAGGGCGGTGGTTAACCTACAATGAGCAGTTCTTC